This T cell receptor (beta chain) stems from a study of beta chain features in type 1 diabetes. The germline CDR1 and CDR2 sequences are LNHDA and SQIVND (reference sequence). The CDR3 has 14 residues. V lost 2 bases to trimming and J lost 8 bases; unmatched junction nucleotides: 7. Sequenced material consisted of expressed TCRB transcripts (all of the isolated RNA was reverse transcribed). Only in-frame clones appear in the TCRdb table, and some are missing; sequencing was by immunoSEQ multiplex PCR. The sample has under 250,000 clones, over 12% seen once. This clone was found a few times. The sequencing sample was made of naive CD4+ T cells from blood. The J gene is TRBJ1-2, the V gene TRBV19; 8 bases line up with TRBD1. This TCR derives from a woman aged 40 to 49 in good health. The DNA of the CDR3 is TGTGCCAGTAGTATACTCCAGGGGGCGACCGGCTACACCTTC. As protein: CASSILQGATGYTF.